The clone carrying this T cell receptor (beta chain) has a count of ten or more. Its antigen remains unidentified. At one of its ends the junction is not consistent with the germline gene, which may arise from a read error. Each CDR3 protein gets one entry after TCRdb re-called the multiplex PCR reads with MiXCR. This sample has 200,000 to 250,000 distinct CDR3 sequences, with nearly 35% found just once. This record comes from a study of breast tumors, draining lymph nodes, adjacent tissues. The germline gives CDR1 MNHNY, CDR2 SVGAGI (reference sequence). The CDR3 sequence is 17 residues long. Study results and limitations: Tumor repertoires ranked between lymph nodes and nontumor tissue in diversity, with V and J gene preferences. Compared with basal-like, luminal-like tumors shared significantly more repertoire with nontumor tissue.

Breast cancer patients provided tissue from their axillary draining lymph nodes. The sample taken for sequencing was axillary lymph node tissue. The sequence was collected from a female donor with breast cancer. Some clones in this sample may be carry-over from other donors' samples. The J gene is TRBJ1-6, the V gene TRBV6-6, with 8 bases that match TRBD1. This chain's CDR3 is CASSHSHPGQANSPLHF. The CDR3 DNA sequence: TGTGCCAGCAGTCACTCGCATCCGGGACAGGCAAATTCACCCCTCCACTTT.